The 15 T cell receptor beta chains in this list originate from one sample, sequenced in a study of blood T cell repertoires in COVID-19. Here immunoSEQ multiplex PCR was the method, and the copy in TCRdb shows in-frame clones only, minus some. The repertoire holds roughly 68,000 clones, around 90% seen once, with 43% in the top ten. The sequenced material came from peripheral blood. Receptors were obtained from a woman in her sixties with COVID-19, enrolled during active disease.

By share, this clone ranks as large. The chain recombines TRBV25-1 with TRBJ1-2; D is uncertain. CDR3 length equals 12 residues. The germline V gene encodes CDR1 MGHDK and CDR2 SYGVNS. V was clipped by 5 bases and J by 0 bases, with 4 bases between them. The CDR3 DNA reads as TGTGCCAGCAGTTATACTAACTATGGCTACACCTTC. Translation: CASSYTNYGYTF.

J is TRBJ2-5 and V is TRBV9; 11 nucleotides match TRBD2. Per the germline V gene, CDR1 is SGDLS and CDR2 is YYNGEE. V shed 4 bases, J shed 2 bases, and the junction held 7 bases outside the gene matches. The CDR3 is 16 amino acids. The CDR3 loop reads CASSQGTSGLQETQYF. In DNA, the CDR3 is TGTGCCAGCAGCCAGGGGACTAGCGGTCTACAAGAGACCCAGTACTTC.

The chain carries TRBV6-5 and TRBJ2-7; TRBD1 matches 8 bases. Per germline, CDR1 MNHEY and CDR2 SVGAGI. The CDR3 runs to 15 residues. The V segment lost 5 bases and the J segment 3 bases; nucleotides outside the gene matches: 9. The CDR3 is CASSTAFDRGYEQYF. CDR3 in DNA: TGTGCCAGCAGTACCGCCTTTGACAGGGGCTACGAGCAGTACTTC.

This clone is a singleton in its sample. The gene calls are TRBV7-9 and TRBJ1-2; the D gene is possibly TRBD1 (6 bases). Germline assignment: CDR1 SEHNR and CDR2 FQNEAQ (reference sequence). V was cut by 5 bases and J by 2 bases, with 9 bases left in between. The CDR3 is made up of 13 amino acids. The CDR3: CASSPTGNYGYTF. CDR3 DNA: TGTGCCAGCAGCCCGACAGGAAACTATGGCTACACCTTC.

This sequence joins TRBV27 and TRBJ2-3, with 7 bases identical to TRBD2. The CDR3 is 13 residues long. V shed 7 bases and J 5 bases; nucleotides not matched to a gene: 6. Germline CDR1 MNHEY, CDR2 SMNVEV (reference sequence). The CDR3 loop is CASTSGGGDTQYF. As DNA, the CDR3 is TGTGCCAGCACTAGCGGCGGTGGAGATACGCAGTATTTT.

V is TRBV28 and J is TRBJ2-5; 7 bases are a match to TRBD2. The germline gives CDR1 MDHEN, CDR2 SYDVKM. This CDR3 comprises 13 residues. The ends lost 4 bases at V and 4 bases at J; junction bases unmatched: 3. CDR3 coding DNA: TGTGCCAGCAGTTGGGGGGGAGGAGAGACCCAGTACTTC. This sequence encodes CASSWGGGETQYF.

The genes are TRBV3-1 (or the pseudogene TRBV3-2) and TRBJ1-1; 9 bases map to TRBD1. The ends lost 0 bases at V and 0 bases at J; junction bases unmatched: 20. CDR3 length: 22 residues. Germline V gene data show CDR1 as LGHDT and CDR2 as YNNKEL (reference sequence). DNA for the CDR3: TGTGCCAGCAGCCAAGACGCGTGGGGGGACAGGGATGTCCTCTTCATGAACACTGAAGCTTTCTTT. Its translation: CASSQDAWGDRDVLFMNTEAFF.

Written as DNA, the CDR3 is TGCAGCGTTCACCTCAGTGGGAGAAGAGGAGGCTACACCTTC. It yields the protein CSVHLSGRRGGYTF. V and J are TRBV29-1 and TRBJ1-2; D is undetermined. Germline loops: CDR1 SQVTM, CDR2 ANQGSEA. The CDR3 contains 14 residues. The V end lost 5 bases, the J end lost 8 bases, and 21 bases lay between the germline ends.

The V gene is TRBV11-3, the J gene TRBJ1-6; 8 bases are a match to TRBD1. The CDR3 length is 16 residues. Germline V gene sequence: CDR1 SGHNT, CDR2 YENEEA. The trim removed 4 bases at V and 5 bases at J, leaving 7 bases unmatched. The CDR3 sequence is CASSSYDRGDNSPLHF. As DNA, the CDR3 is TGTGCCAGCAGCTCGTACGACAGGGGAGATAATTCACCCCTCCACTTT.

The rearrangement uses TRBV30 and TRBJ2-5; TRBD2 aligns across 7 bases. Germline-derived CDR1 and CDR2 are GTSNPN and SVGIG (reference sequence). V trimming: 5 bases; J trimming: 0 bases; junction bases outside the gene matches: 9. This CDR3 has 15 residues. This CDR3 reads CAWGVGTSDQETQYF. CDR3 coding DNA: TGTGCCTGGGGGGTGGGAACTAGCGACCAAGAGACCCAGTACTTC.

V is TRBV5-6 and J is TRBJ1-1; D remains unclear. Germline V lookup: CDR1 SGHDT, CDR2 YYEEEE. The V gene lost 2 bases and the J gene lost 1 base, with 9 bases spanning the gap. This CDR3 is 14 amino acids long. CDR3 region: CASSLSGQNTEAFF. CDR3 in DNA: TGTGCCAGCAGCTTATCAGGCCAGAACACTGAAGCTTTCTTT.

The CDR3 protein is CASHRDSEQFF. The CDR3, as DNA: TGTGCCAGCCACAGGGATAGTGAGCAGTTCTTC. J is TRBJ2-1 and V is TRBV5-6; D might be TRBD1 (6 bases). Germline CDR1 and CDR2: SGHDT and YYEEEE. The CDR3 is 11 residues long. Trimming took 7 bases from V and 9 from J, leaving 11 bases between them.

The CDR3, as DNA: TGTGCCATCAGCCGGGGACAGGCGGGTGAGCAGTTCTTC. Its protein is CAISRGQAGEQFF. The V and J genes are TRBV10-3 and TRBJ2-1; 8 nucleotides match TRBD1. Germline values: CDR1 ENHRY, CDR2 SYGVKD. The CDR3 has 13 residues. V shed 6 bases and J 9 bases; nucleotides not matched to a gene: 7.

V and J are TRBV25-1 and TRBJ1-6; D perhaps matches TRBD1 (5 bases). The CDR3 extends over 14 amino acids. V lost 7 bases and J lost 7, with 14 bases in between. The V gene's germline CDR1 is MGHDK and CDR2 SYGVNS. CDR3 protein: CASKSGGRNSPLHF. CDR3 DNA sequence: TGTGCCAGCAAGTCGGGGGGTAGAAATTCACCCCTCCACTTT.

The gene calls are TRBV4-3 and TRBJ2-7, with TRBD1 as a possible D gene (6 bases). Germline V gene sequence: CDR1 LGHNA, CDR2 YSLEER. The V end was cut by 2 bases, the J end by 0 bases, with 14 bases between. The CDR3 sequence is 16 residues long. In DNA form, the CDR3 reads TGCGCCAGCAGCCAATCGGTCAGGGGACGCTCCTACGAGCAGTACTTC. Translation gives CASSQSVRGRSYEQYF.